This entry lists 30 T cell receptor beta chains sequenced from one sample in a study of blood T cell repertoires in COVID-19. Data came from immunoSEQ multiplex PCR; TCRdb stores just in-frame clones and leaves some out. Counted here are 200,000 to 300,000 clones, approximately 86% occurring once; the ten biggest clones make up roughly 2%. The sequencing sample was made of peripheral blood. Every receptor here comes from a man under 40 with active or convalescent COVID-19.

The sample holds one count of this clone. The chain joins TRBV5-4 to TRBJ2-1; D might be TRBD2 (5 bases). The CDR3 consists of 16 residues. Germline values: CDR1 SGHNT, CDR2 YYREEE (reference sequence). V lost 1 base and J 8 bases, leaving 19 bases between the germline ends. This CDR3 reads CASSLWYSVAADEQFF. The DNA of the CDR3 is TGTGCCAGCAGCTTGTGGTATAGCGTAGCCGCCGATGAGCAGTTCTTC.

This chain connects TRBV25-1 to TRBJ2-1, with TRBD2 matching over 9 bases. J lost 4 bases, V lost 3 bases, and 7 bases had no gene match. The CDR3 length is 16 residues. From germline, CDR1 is MGHDK and CDR2 SYGVNS. The CDR3 loop reads CASSEFLAGNYNEQFF. The DNA for the CDR3 is TGTGCCAGCAGTGAGTTTCTAGCGGGGAATTACAATGAGCAGTTCTTC.

J is TRBJ1-2 and V is TRBV6-2 or TRBV6-3; the D gene is possibly TRBD1 (5 bases). Per the germline V gene, CDR1 is MNHEY and CDR2 is SVGEGT. Trimming shortened V by 5 bases and J by 3 bases, and 19 bases separated the two germline ends. This CDR3 has 16 residues. CDR3 amino acids: CASSRNPGRDDYGYTF. The CDR3 nucleotides read TGTGCCAGCAGTAGAAACCCCGGCAGGGATGACTATGGCTACACCTTC.

CDR3 DNA sequence: TGTGCCTGGAGTGGGGCAGGGGGCAATGAGCAGTTCTTC. Protein sequence: CAWSGAGGNEQFF. The chain carries TRBV30 and TRBJ2-1; TRBD1 aligns across 7 bases. Unmatched junction bases numbered 3, after V lost 1 base and J lost 6 bases. CDR1 and CDR2 from the germline V gene are GTSNPN and SVGIG (reference sequence). This CDR3 contains 13 residues. Full variable domain (remainder filled in from reference TRBV30 and TRBJ2-1): SQTIHQWPATLVQPVGSPLSLECTVEGTSNPNLYWYRQAAGRGLQLLFYSVGIGQISSEVPQNLSASRPQDRQFILSSKKLLLSDSGFYLCAWSGAGGNEQFFGPGTRLTVL.

The chain uses TRBV9 and TRBJ2-5; D might be TRBD2 (6 bases). Germline V gives CDR1 SGDLS, CDR2 YYNGEE. The ends were cut back, 7 bases at V and 5 bases at J, with 18 bases in the middle. The CDR3 consists of 14 residues. The DNA for the CDR3 is TGTGCCAGCTCCAGAGGAGGGCTAGGGGAGACCCAGTACTTC. As protein: CASSRGGLGETQYF.

The gene calls are TRBV14 and TRBJ1-2; D uncertain. V lost 1 base and J 10 bases, leaving 13 bases between the germline ends. The germline V gene has CDR1 SGHDN and CDR2 FVKESK. CDR3 length equals 13 residues. This CDR3 is CASSQGGKGIYTF. As DNA, the CDR3 is TGTGCCAGCAGCCAAGGCGGGAAGGGAATCTACACCTTC.

The rearrangement links TRBV7-6 to TRBJ2-7; D is possibly TRBD2 (7 bases). V lost 5 bases, J lost 0 bases, and 29 bases lay in between. Germline V CDR1 and CDR2: SGHVS, FNYEAQ. This CDR3 has 20 residues. CDR3 sequence reads: CASSPRLGGVAMGSSYEQYF. The CDR3 DNA reads TGTGCCAGCAGCCCACGCCTAGGGGGGGTCGCGATGGGAAGCTCCTACGAGCAGTACTTC.

The CDR3 protein is CASSVAQGAYYEQYF. The CDR3 DNA reads as TGTGCCAGCAGCGTAGCGCAGGGGGCTTACTACGAGCAGTACTTC. The chain couples TRBV9 to TRBJ2-7; 8 positions agree with TRBD1. CDR3 size: 15 residues. Trimming at V came to 0 bases and at J to 3 bases, leaving 5 bases not matched to a gene. CDR1 is SGDLS and CDR2 is YYNGEE in the germline V gene.

The chain joins TRBV3-1 (or the pseudogene TRBV3-2) to TRBJ2-2; 7 bases fit TRBD2. The CDR3 contains 15 residues. The V gene's germline CDR1 is LGHDT and CDR2 YNNKEL (reference sequence). V dropped 3 bases and J dropped 4; count of bases not matched to a gene: 5. As DNA, the CDR3 is TGTGCCAGCAGCCAGAGACTAGCCGGCACCGGGGAGCTGTTTTTT. This sequence encodes CASSQRLAGTGELFF.

This clone was observed once. The chain uses TRBV7-8 and TRBJ2-7; tentative D call: TRBD2 (5 bases). V lost 7 bases to trimming and J lost 6 bases, with 16 bases between them. CDR1 and CDR2 (germline): SGHVS, FQNEAQ. The CDR3 is made up of 13 amino acids. The CDR3 here is CASMRDTRGEQYF. CDR3 coding DNA: TGTGCCAGCATGAGGGATACTCGAGGCGAGCAGTACTTC.

The chain employs TRBV6-2 or TRBV6-3 and TRBJ2-7; D is unresolved. Germline CDR1 and CDR2: MNHEY and SVGEGT. V gave up 0 bases and J gave up 4 bases, with 7 bases separating them. The CDR3 covers 13 residues. Here the CDR3 reads CASSYSANYEQYF. The DNA for the CDR3 is TGTGCCAGCAGTTACTCGGCCAATTACGAGCAGTACTTC.

This chain connects TRBV29-1 to TRBJ1-1; D call uncertain. Germline-derived CDR1 and CDR2 are SQVTM and ANQGSEA. This CDR3 has 16 residues. V lost 6 bases and J 1 base, leaving 21 bases between the germline ends. CDR3: CSVATVGSGRNTEAFF. The CDR3 coding sequence is TGCAGCGTGGCCACGGTCGGCTCAGGAAGGAACACTGAAGCTTTCTTT.

CDR3 region: CASSKQAEKTGGNSPLHF. Written as DNA, the CDR3 is TGTGCCAGCAGCAAGCAGGCCGAAAAAACAGGGGGAAATTCACCCCTCCACTTT. The rearrangement joins TRBV21-1 to TRBJ1-6; the table calls TRBD1, which could not be checked here. TRBV21-1 is a listed pseudogene. The CDR3 extends over 18 amino acids.

The CDR3 loop is CASSLAGGTYEQYF. CDR3 nucleotides: TGTGCCAGCAGCTTAGCAGGGGGTACCTACGAGCAGTACTTC. The genes are TRBV7-8 and TRBJ2-7; perhaps TRBD1 as D (6 bases). The CDR3 spans 14 residues. V lost 0 bases and J lost 2, with 8 bases in between. Looked up from germline, CDR1 is SGHVS and CDR2 is FQNEAQ.

The chain links TRBV5-6 to TRBJ1-5; a weak D match, TRBD1 (6 bases). Between the trimmed V and J ends, which lost 5 bases and 3 bases, there was a span of 12 bases. This CDR3 has 14 residues. Germline V gene data show CDR1 as SGHDT and CDR2 as YYEEEE. CDR3 residues: CASSLQGNNQPQHF. The CDR3 DNA reads as TGTGCCAGCAGTCTACAGGGAAACAATCAGCCCCAGCATTTT.

DNA for the CDR3: TGTGCCAGCAGCCAAGGGGTCACCGGGGAGCTGTTTTTT. This gives the protein CASSQGVTGELFF. V and J are TRBV11-1 and TRBJ2-2; D is possibly TRBD1 (5 bases). CDR1 SGHAT and CDR2 FQDESV come from the germline V gene (reference sequence). V dropped 5 bases and J dropped 4 bases, with 8 bases sitting between them. The CDR3 is made up of 13 amino acids.

This chain uses TRBV7-9 with TRBJ1-3; 9 nucleotides line up with TRBD1. V lost 2 bases and J lost 6; bases outside the gene matches: 2. Germline V gives CDR1 SEHNR, CDR2 FQNEAQ (reference sequence). The CDR3 runs 14 residues. CDR3 region: CASSLTGGKNTIYF. As DNA, the CDR3 is TGTGCCAGCAGCTTAACAGGGGGCAAAAACACCATATATTTT.

The chain carries TRBV10-3 and TRBJ1-2; 11 nucleotides align to TRBD1. After removal of 3 bases from V and 0 bases from J, the junction contained 9 bases not matched to a gene. CDR1 and CDR2 from the germline V gene are ENHRY and SYGVKD. The CDR3 spans 18 residues. In DNA, the CDR3 is TGTGCCATCAGTGATTCCGGGACAGGGGGTTGGACTAACTATGGCTACACCTTC. Protein product: CAISDSGTGGWTNYGYTF.

As to this clone: The same CDR3 can be traced to other DNA sequences in this sample. CDR3 bases: TGTGCCAGCAGGAGGACAGGGGCTTACGAGCAGTACTTC. This translates into CASRRTGAYEQYF. This chain connects TRBV27 to TRBJ2-7, with 9 bases matching TRBD1. Germline CDR1 reads MNHEY; CDR2 reads SMNVEV (reference sequence). The CDR3 loop spans 13 amino acids. Trimming cost V 6 bases and J 4 bases; bases outside gene matches: 4.

The chain recombines TRBV5-6 with TRBJ1-5; D not resolved. Per germline, CDR1 SGHDT and CDR2 YYEEEE. The V gene lost 0 bases and the J gene lost 0 bases, with 7 bases spanning the gap. This CDR3 has 15 amino acids. CDR3 amino acids: CASSLGGGSNQPQHF. Written as DNA, the CDR3 is TGTGCCAGCAGCTTGGGAGGAGGTAGCAATCAGCCCCAGCATTTT.

This clone was detected only once. The V and J genes are TRBV5-6 and TRBJ2-2, with D possibly matching TRBD1 (6 bases). The CDR3 runs to 14 residues. The ends were cut back, 4 bases at V and 4 bases at J, with 11 bases in the middle. Germline V CDR1 and CDR2: SGHDT, YYEEEE. The CDR3 loop reads CASSPRGGTGELFF. The CDR3 DNA is TGTGCCAGCAGCCCCAGGGGTGGCACCGGGGAGCTGTTTTTT. Combining the CDR3 with reference TRBV5-6 and TRBJ2-2 gives the whole variable domain DAGVTQSPTHLIKTRGQQVTLRCSPKSGHDTVSWYQQALGQGPQFIFQYYEEEERQRGNFPDRFSGHQFPNYSSELNVNALLLGDSALYLCASSPRGGTGELFFGEGSRLTVL.

The V gene is TRBV19, the J gene TRBJ2-1, with D possibly being TRBD2 (5 bases). CDR3 length equals 12 residues. The germline gives CDR1 LNHDA, CDR2 SQIVND (reference sequence). V lost 8 bases and J 9 bases, leaving 14 bases between the germline ends. This chain's CDR3 is CASRRGSGEQFF. The CDR3 DNA follows: TGTGCCAGTCGACGGGGATCGGGTGAGCAGTTCTTC.

V usage is TRBV10-1 and J usage is TRBJ1-1; D unclear. The CDR3 covers 16 residues. The V end lost 1 base, the J end lost 6 bases, and 18 bases lay between the germline ends. Per the germline V gene, CDR1 is WNHNN and CDR2 is SYGVQD (reference sequence). DNA for the CDR3: TGCGCCAGCAGTGAGTTCACACGGCCACTGAGGTCTGAAGCTTTCTTT. Its translation: CASSEFTRPLRSEAFF.

The chain has TRBV13 and TRBJ2-2, with TRBD1 identical over 8 bases. The CDR3 loop spans 15 amino acids. CDR1 is PRHDT and CDR2 is FYEKMQ in the germline V gene (reference sequence). Trimming removed 8 bases from V and 1 base from J; junction bases left unmatched: 6. DNA of the CDR3: TGTGCCAGCCAAGACACAGGGGGGAACACCGGGGAGCTGTTTTTT. Encoded protein: CASQDTGGNTGELFF.

This chain joins TRBV15 and TRBJ1-5, with D possibly matching TRBD1 (6 bases). The V gene's germline CDR1 is LNHNV and CDR2 YYDKDF (reference sequence). The CDR3 totals 15 residues. V lost 0 bases and J 6 bases, leaving 12 bases between the germline ends. The CDR3 DNA follows: TGTGCCACCAGCAGAGATTCGGGGGGCGGTCAGCCCCAGCATTTT. Its protein product is CATSRDSGGGQPQHF.

The sample holds a few counts of this clone. CDR3 sequence: CASSVSRGGLFNEQFF. The CDR3 nucleotides are TGTGCCAGCAGCGTCTCACGGGGGGGCCTTTTCAATGAGCAGTTCTTC. The rearrangement uses TRBV7-9 and TRBJ2-1; 8 bases are a match to TRBD2. This CDR3 is built from 16 residues. CDR1 is SEHNR and CDR2 is FQNEAQ in the germline V gene (reference sequence). V was pared by 5 bases and J by 6 bases, with 12 bases of the junction left unmatched.

The J gene is TRBJ2-4, the V gene TRBV20-1; D gene uncertain. Between the trimmed V and J ends, which lost 3 bases and 3 bases, there was a span of 9 bases. Germline V gene lookup returns CDR1 DFQATT and CDR2 SNEGSKA (reference sequence). This CDR3 has 13 residues. CDR3 coding DNA: TGCAGTGCTAGTGCCCCGGGCAAAAACATTCAGTACTTC. As protein: CSASAPGKNIQYF.

The rearrangement links TRBV7-9 to TRBJ2-7, with TRBD2 identical over 7 bases. The CDR3 is 15 residues long. Germline CDR1 reads SEHNR; CDR2 reads FQNEAQ (reference sequence). The V and J ends lost 5 bases and 0 bases, in that order; junction bases with no gene match: 7. CDR3 bases: TGTGCCAGCAGCCCGGGGGGAGGCGCCTCCTACGAGCAGTACTTC. As protein: CASSPGGGASYEQYF. Full variable domain (outside the CDR3, taken from reference TRBV7-9 and TRBJ2-7): DTGVSQNPRHKITKRGQNVTFRCDPISEHNRLYWYRQTLGQGPEFLTYFQNEAQLEKSRLLSDRFSAERPKGSFSTLEIQRTEQGDSAMYLCASSPGGGASYEQYFGPGTRLTVT.

The CDR3 DNA sequence: TGTGCCAGCAGCTTAAACCCAGGGTCTGGAAACACCATATATTTT. It encodes CASSLNPGSGNTIYF. The chain recombines TRBV7-8 with TRBJ1-3; D perhaps matches TRBD1 (5 bases). V was shortened by 2 bases and J by 1 base, with 9 bases between the two germline ends. This CDR3 comprises 15 residues. The V gene's germline CDR1 is SGHVS and CDR2 FQNEAQ.

V and J are TRBV18 and TRBJ1-5; 10 positions agree with TRBD1. This CDR3 has 16 residues. In germline, CDR1 is KGHSH, CDR2 LQKENI. Trimming at V came to 2 bases and at J to 6 bases, leaving 7 bases not matched to a gene. CDR3 sequence reads: CASSPEGTGDSQPQHF. The CDR3 bases are TGTGCCAGCTCACCAGAGGGGACAGGGGATAGTCAGCCCCAGCATTTT.